The entry that follows covers one T cell receptor (beta chain) sequence. Its antigen is unknown. V was clipped by 0 bases and J by 8 bases, with 11 bases between them. The CDR3 runs to 14 residues. In germline, CDR1 is MNHEY, CDR2 SMNVEV (reference sequence). The data are from a study of cytomegalovirus exposure and HLA in healthy donors. Overall study results and limits: A highly shared variant cluster was judged a likely technical artifact. After further analysis at a later stage, 17,000 or so TCR beta sequences were associated with HLA alleles at 0.05 false discovery rate. In a later analysis, V- and J-gene trimming of beta chains associated with a DCLRE1C missense variant, replicated independently.

With 60 Vbeta and 13 Jbeta primers, the PCR was carried out. Method: immunoSEQ multiplex PCR; TCRdb's copy keeps in-frame clones and lacks some. This table has about 270,000 clones, about 75% appearing once. The clonotype comes from a female donor in good health and CMV-seronegative. The sample taken for sequencing was PBMCs. The chain uses TRBV27 and TRBJ2-4; D might be TRBD1 (5 bases). The CDR3 sequence is CASSLSTRADIQYF. In DNA, the CDR3 is TGTGCCAGCAGTTTATCGACCAGGGCAGACATTCAGTACTTC.